This record looks at one T cell receptor (beta chain) sequence and its context. This sample stems from a study of shared clonotypes between healthy human individuals. This CDR3 region has 14 residues. The germline CDR1 and CDR2 sequences are SGDLS and YYNGEE. Between the trimmed V and J ends, which lost 4 bases and 2 bases, there was a span of 12 bases. Repertoires were generated with immunoSEQ multiplex PCR, while TCRdb's copy carries only in-frame clones and drops some. This table holds over 1.5 million clones, 95% to 99% found once. The V call is TRBV9, the J call TRBJ1-2; a weak D match, TRBD1 (5 bases). The sequence was collected from a man aged 30 to 45 in good health. Input material: naive CD4+ T cells sorted from blood. As for subset: CD45RA+ positively selected. CDR3 residues: CASSQTAENYGYTF. DNA for the CDR3: TGTGCCAGCAGCCAGACAGCAGAGAACTATGGCTACACCTTC.